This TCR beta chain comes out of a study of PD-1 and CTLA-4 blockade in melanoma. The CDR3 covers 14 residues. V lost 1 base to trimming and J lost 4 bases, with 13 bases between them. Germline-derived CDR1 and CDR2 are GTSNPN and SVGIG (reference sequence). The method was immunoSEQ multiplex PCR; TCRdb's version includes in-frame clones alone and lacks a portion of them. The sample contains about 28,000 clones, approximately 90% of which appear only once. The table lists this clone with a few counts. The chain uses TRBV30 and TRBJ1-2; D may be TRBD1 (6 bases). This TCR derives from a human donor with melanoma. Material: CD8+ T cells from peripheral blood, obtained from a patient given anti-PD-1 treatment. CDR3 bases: TGTGCCTGGAGTGAGGTGGGGGGGGCCTATGGCTACACCTTC. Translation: CAWSEVGGAYGYTF.